Each of the 10 T cell receptor beta chains below was sequenced from the same sample in a study of cytomegalovirus exposure and HLA in healthy donors (dated by TCRdb to between 2016 and 2019). Receptor libraries were prepared by the immunoSEQ multiplex PCR assay. For the multiplex PCR, a mixture combining 60 forward primers for TCR Vbeta segments and 13 reverse primers for TCR Jbeta segments was used. TCRdb's version of the immuneACCESS table is confined to in-frame rearrangements and falls short of the full clone set. An unresolved V gene accounts for under half of the shortfall where checked; the remainder is of unknown origin. The sample has around 150,000 clones on record, approximately 80% of them singletons. The ten largest clonotypes hold about 2.2% of the sample. Sequencing was performed on PBMCs. The receptors originated from a man aged 25 to 45 in good health and CMV-seronegative.

The chain has TRBV14 and TRBJ2-1; 13 bases match TRBD2. Germline CDR1 and CDR2: SGHDN and FVKESK. J lost 6 bases, V lost 3 bases, and 5 bases had no gene match. This CDR3 has 16 amino acids. CDR3 protein: CASSHALAGGANEQFF. For the CDR3, the DNA is TGTGCCAGCAGCCATGCACTAGCGGGAGGGGCCAATGAGCAGTTCTTC. Full variable domain (remainder filled in from reference TRBV14 and TRBJ2-1): EAGVTQFPSHSVIEKGQTVTLRCDPISGHDNLYWYRRVMGKEIKFLLHFVKESKQDESGMPNNRFLAERTGGTYSTLKVQPAELEDSGVYFCASSHALAGGANEQFFGPGTRLTVL.

This chain links TRBV18 with TRBJ1-1; unclear D gene. Germline-derived CDR1 and CDR2 are KGHSH and LQKENI. Trimming stripped 2 bases from V and 1 base from J, with 17 bases between. The CDR3 runs 17 residues. The CDR3 spells CASSPSLRGLANTEAFF. The DNA of the CDR3 is TGTGCCAGCTCACCATCTTTGCGGGGTTTGGCGAACACTGAAGCTTTCTTT.

In this sample, this clone turned up a few times. This rearrangement joins TRBV10-3 to TRBJ2-7, with 9 bases that match TRBD1. V lost 4 bases and J lost 4; bases outside the gene matches: 5. The CDR3 loop spans 14 amino acids. Germline V lookup: CDR1 ENHRY, CDR2 SYGVKD. The CDR3 nucleotides are TGTGCCATCAGTGGACAGGGGGTGTTATACGAGCAGTACTTC. Its translation is CAISGQGVLYEQYF.

The V gene is TRBV6-6, the J gene TRBJ2-5; TRBD2 matches 12 bases. The junction had 0 bases not matched to a gene; V was cut back by 6 bases and J by 4 bases. Germline V gene sequence: CDR1 MNHNY, CDR2 SVGAGI (reference sequence). CDR3 length: 13 amino acids. The CDR3 loop is CASRLAGGETQYF. Here the CDR3 DNA reads TGTGCCAGCAGACTAGCGGGAGGAGAGACCCAGTACTTC.

The chain links TRBV5-1 to TRBJ2-2; TRBD1 matches at 10 bases. Per the germline V gene, CDR1 is SGHRS and CDR2 is YFSETQ. Trimming removed 3 bases from V and 6 bases from J; junction bases left unmatched: 5. The CDR3 spans 15 residues. The CDR3 DNA reads as TGCGCCAGCAGCTATGGGACAGGGGAAGCCGGGGAGCTGTTTTTT. Its protein product is CASSYGTGEAGELFF.

The chain has TRBV7-9 and TRBJ1-2; 7 bases align to TRBD1. The CDR3 sequence is 18 residues long. The germline gives CDR1 SEHNR, CDR2 FQNEAQ (reference sequence). V was clipped by 5 bases and J by 4 bases; unmatched bases: 19. The CDR3 protein is CASSKVPGQNSGSYGYTF. CDR3 bases: TGTGCCAGCAGCAAAGTACCGGGACAGAATAGTGGTAGCTATGGCTACACCTTC.

This clone was observed a single time. The rearrangement uses TRBV10-3 and TRBJ1-5; no clear D gene. The CDR3 consists of 13 residues. The germline gives CDR1 ENHRY, CDR2 SYGVKD. V lost 6 bases to trimming and J lost 7 bases, with 13 bases between them. The CDR3 reads CAISRGWEQPQHF. Written as DNA, the CDR3 is TGTGCCATCAGCCGAGGGTGGGAGCAGCCCCAGCATTTT.

The chain has TRBV6-1 and TRBJ1-4, with D unresolved. CDR1 is MNHNS and CDR2 is SASEGT in the germline V gene. The CDR3 runs 14 residues. The V end lost 3 bases, the J end lost 15 bases, and 20 bases lay between the germline ends. CDR3 amino acids: CASSDVIPPTRVFF. CDR3 sequence (DNA): TGTGCCAGCAGTGACGTAATTCCCCCCACCCGGGTGTTTTTT.

About this clone: The junction differs from germline at one of its ends, possibly a read error. The chain recombines TRBV7-9 with TRBJ1-2, with D maybe TRBD1 (5 bases). CDR3 size: 12 residues. In germline, CDR1 is SEHNR, CDR2 FQNEAQ (reference sequence). CDR3 in amino acids: CSSSLTDTGYTF. Here the CDR3 DNA reads TGTTCCAGCAGCCTGACAGATACGGGCTACACCTTC.

This clone was observed a few times. This chain links TRBV19 with TRBJ2-1; TRBD1 matches at 8 bases. CDR1 is LNHDA and CDR2 is SQIVND in the germline V gene (reference sequence). This CDR3 has 16 residues. After removal of 4 bases from V and 8 bases from J, the junction contained 13 bases not matched to a gene. The CDR3 loop is CASSRGLTGVKYEQFF. CDR3 nucleotide sequence: TGTGCCAGTAGTAGAGGTCTGACAGGGGTTAAATATGAGCAGTTCTTC.